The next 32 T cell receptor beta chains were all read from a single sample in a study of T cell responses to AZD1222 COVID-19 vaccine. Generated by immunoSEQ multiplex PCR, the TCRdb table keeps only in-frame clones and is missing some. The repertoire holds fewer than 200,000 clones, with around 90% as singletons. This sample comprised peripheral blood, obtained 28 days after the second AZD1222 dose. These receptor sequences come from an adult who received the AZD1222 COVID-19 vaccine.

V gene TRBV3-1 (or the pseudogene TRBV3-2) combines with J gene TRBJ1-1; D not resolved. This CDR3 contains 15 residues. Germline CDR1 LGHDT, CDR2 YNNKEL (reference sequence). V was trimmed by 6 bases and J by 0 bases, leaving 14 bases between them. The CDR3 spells CASRKAPILNTEAFF. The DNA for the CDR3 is TGTGCCAGCAGAAAAGCCCCCATACTGAACACTGAAGCTTTCTTT.

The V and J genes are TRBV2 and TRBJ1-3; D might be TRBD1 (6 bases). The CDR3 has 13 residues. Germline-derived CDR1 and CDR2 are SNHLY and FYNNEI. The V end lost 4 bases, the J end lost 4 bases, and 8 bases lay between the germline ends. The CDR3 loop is CASSAGAGNTIYF. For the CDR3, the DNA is TGTGCCAGCAGTGCAGGGGCAGGAAACACCATATATTTT.

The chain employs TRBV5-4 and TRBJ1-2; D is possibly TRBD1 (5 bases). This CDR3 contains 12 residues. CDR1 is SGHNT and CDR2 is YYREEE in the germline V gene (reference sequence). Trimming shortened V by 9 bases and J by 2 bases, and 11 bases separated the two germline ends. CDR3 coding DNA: TGTGCCATTAGGGGAACCAACTATGGCTACACCTTC. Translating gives CAIRGTNYGYTF.

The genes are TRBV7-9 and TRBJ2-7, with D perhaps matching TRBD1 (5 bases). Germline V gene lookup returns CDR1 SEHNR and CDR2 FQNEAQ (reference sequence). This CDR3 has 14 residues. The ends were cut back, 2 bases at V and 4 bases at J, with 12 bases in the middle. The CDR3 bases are TGTGCCAGCAGCTTACCGACAGCAAAATACGAGCAGTACTTC. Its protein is CASSLPTAKYEQYF.

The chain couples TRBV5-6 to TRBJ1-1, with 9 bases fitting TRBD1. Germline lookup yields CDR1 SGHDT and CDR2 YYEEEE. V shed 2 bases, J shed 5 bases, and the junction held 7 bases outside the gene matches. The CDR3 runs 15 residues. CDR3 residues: CASSLTGQGITEAFF. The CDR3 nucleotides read TGTGCCAGCAGCTTAACGGGACAGGGTATTACTGAAGCTTTCTTT.

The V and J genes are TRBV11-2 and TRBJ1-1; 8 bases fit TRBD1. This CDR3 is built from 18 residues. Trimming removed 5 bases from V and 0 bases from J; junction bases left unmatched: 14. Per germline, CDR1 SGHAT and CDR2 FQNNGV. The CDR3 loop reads CASSQRDRPGSLNTEAFF. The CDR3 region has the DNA TGTGCCAGCAGCCAAAGGGACAGGCCGGGGAGCTTGAACACTGAAGCTTTCTTT.

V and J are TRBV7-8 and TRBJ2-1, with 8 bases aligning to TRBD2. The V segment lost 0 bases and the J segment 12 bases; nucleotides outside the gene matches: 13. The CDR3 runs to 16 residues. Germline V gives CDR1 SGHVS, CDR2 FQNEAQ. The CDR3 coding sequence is TGTGCCAGCAGCTTAGCCCTTCGGGGGGGCACGGTTGGGCAGTTCTTC. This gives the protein CASSLALRGGTVGQFF.

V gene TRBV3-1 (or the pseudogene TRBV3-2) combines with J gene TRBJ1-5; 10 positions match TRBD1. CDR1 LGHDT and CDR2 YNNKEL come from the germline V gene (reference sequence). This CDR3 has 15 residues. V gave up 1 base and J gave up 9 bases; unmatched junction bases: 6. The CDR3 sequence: CASSQGGQGRGPQHF. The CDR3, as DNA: TGTGCCAGCAGCCAAGGGGGACAGGGGCGGGGGCCCCAGCATTTT.

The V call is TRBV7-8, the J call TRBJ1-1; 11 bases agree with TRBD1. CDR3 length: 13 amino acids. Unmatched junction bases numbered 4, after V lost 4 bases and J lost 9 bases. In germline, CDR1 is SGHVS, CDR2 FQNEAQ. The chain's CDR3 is CASSSGQGVQAFF. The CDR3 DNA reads TGTGCCAGCAGCTCGGGACAGGGGGTACAAGCTTTCTTT.

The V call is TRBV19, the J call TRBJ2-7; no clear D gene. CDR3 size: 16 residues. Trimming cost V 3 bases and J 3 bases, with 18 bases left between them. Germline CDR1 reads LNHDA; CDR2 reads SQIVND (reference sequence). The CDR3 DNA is TGTGCCAGTAGTATGTCGGGTAGGAGCCCCTTCTACGAGCAGTACTTC. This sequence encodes CASSMSGRSPFYEQYF.

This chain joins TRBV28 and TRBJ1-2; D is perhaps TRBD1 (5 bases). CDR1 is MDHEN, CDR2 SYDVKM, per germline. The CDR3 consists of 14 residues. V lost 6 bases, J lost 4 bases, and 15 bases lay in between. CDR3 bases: TGTGCCAGCAGCCTCCAGGGAGGACCCTATGGCTACACCTTC. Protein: CASSLQGGPYGYTF.

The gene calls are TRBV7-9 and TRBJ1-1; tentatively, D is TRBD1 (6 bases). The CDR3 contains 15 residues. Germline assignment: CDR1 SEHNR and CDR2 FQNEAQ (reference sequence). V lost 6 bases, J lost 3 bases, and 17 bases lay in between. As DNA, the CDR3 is TGTGCCAGCAGAAGGGCAGCCCCAGGGGACACTGAAGCTTTCTTT. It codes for CASRRAAPGDTEAFF.

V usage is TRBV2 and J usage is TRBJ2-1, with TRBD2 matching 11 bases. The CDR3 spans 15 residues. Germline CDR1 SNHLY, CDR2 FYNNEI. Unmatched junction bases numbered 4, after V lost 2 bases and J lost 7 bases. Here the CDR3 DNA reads TGTGCCAGCAGTGAAAACACTAGCGGGGGAAATGAGCAGTTCTTC. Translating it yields CASSENTSGGNEQFF.

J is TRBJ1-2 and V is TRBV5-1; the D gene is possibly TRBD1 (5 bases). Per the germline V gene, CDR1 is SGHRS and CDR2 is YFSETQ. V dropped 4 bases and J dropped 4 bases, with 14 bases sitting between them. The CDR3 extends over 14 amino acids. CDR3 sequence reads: CASSAYLQGYGYTF. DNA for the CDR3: TGCGCCAGCAGCGCATATCTGCAGGGCTATGGCTACACCTTC.

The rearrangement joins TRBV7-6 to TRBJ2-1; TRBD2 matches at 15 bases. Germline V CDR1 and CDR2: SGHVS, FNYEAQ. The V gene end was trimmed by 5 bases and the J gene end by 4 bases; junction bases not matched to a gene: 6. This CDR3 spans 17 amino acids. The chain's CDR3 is CASSTGTSGGYYNEQFF. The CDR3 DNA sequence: TGTGCCAGCAGCACCGGGACTAGCGGGGGGTATTACAATGAGCAGTTCTTC.

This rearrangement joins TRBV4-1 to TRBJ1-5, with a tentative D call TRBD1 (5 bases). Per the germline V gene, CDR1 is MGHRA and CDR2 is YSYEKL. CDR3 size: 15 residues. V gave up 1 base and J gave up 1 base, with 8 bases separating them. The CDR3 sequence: CASSQAGLSNQPQHF. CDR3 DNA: TGCGCCAGCAGCCAAGCGGGGCTGAGCAATCAGCCCCAGCATTTT.

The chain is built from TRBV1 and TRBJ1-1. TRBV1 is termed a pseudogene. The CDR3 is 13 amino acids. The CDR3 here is CTSSRGREVDAFF. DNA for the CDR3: TGCACCAGCAGCCGGGGCAGGGAGGTCGATGCTTTCTTT.

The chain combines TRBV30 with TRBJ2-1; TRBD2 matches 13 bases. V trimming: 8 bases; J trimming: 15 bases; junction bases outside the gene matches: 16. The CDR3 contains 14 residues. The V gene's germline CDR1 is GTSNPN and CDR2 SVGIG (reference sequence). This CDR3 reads CAHVPGTSGEIRFF. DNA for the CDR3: TGTGCCCACGTTCCGGGGACTAGCGGGGAAATTCGGTTCTTC.

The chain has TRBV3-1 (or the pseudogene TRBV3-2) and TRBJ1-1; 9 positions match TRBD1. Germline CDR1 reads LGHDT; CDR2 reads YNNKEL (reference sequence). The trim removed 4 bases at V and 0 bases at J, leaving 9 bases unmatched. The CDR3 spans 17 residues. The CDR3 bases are TGTGCCAGCAGCCCACTCGGGACAGGGAGTTTGAACACTGAAGCTTTCTTT. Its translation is CASSPLGTGSLNTEAFF.

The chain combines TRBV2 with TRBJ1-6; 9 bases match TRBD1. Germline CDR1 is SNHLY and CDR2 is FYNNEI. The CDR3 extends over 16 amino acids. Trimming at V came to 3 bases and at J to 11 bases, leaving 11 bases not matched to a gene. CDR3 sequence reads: CASSDGWTGEIAPLHF. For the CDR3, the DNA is TGTGCCAGCAGTGATGGGTGGACAGGGGAAATTGCACCCCTCCACTTT.

The CDR3 DNA sequence: TGTGCCAGCAGGCTTGTCACAGGGGCCCCTTCAGAGCAGTACTTC. Translation: CASRLVTGAPSEQYF. This chain joins TRBV6-5 and TRBJ2-7, with 7 bases fitting TRBD1. This CDR3 has 15 amino acids. CDR1 is MNHEY and CDR2 is SVGAGI in the germline V gene. V was clipped by 6 bases and J by 7 bases; unmatched bases: 15.

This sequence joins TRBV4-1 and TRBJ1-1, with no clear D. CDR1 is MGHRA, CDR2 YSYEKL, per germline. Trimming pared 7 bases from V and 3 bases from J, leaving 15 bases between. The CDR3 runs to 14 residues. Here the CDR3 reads CASTHAFRHTEAFF. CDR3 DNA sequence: TGCGCCAGCACCCACGCGTTCCGACACACTGAAGCTTTCTTT.

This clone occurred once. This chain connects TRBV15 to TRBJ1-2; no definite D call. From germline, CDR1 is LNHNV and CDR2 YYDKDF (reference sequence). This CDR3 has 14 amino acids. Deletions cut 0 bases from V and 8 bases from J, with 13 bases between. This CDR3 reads CATSREGLFVGYTF. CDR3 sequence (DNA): TGTGCCACCAGCAGAGAAGGACTGTTTGTAGGCTACACCTTC.

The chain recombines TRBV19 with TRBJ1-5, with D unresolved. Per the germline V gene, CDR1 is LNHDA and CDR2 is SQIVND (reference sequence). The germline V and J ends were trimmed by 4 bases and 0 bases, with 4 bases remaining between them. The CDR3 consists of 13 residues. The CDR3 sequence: CASSSTSNQPQHF. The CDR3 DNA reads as TGTGCCAGTAGTAGTACTAGCAATCAGCCCCAGCATTTT.

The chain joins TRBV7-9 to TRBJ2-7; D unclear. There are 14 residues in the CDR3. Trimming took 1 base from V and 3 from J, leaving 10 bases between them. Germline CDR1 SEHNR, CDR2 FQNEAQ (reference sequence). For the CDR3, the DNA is TGTGCCAGCAGCTTAGTTGAGACATTCTACGAGCAGTACTTC. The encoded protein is CASSLVETFYEQYF.

The CDR3 DNA reads as TGTGCCAGTAGTATGGACAGGGGACGGAACACTGAAGCTTTCTTT. This codes for CASSMDRGRNTEAFF. V gene TRBV19 combines with J gene TRBJ1-1, with TRBD1 matching over 9 bases. Germline V gene data show CDR1 as LNHDA and CDR2 as SQIVND (reference sequence). The J segment lost 1 base and the V segment lost 3 bases, leaving 3 bases of the junction unmatched. There are 15 residues in the CDR3.

CDR3: CASRTNATPHKVGQRPDF. DNA for the CDR3: TGTGCAAGTCGCACTAACGCAACTCCACACAAAGTCGGGCAACGTCCTGACTTC. The rearrangement uses TRBV12-2 and TRBJ2-6. TRBV12-2 is a pseudogene segment. The CDR3 spans 18 residues.

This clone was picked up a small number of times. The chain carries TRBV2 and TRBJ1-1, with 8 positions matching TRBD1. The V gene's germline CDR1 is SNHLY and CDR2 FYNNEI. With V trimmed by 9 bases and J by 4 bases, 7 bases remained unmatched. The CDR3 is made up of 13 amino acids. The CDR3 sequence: CASTRGLGTEAFF. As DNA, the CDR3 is TGTGCCAGTACCAGGGGGCTTGGCACTGAAGCTTTCTTT.

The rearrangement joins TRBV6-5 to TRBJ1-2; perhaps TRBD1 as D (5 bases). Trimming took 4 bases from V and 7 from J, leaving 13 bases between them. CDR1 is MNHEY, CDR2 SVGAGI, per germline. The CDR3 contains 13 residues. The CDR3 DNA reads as TGTGCCAGCAGTTCCTCAGGGTATGGTGGCTACACCTTC. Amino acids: CASSSSGYGGYTF.

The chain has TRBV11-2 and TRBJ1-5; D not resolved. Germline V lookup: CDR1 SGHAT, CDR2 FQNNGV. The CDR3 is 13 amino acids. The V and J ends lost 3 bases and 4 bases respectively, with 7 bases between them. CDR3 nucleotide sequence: TGTGCCAGCAGCTTCGACTTTAATCAGCCCCAGCATTTT. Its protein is CASSFDFNQPQHF.

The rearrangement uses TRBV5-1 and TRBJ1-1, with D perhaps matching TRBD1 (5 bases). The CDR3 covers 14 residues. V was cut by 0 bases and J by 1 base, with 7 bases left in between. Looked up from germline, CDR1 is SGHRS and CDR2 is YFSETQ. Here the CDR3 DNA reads TGCGCCAGCAGCTTGGGACAGCCGAACACTGAAGCTTTCTTT. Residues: CASSLGQPNTEAFF.

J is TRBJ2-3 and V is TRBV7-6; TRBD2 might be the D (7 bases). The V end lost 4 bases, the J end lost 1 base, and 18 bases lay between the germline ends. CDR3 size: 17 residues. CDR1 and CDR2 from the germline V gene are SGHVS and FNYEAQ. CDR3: CASSSGGQAWGTDTQYF. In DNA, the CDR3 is TGTGCCAGCAGCTCCGGGGGGCAGGCCTGGGGCACAGATACGCAGTATTTT.